The T cell receptor beta chain described here comes from a study of shared clonotypes between healthy human individuals. Overall study: A donor's plate count was three for CD4 naive and three for CD4 memory; CD8 naive had two and CD8 memory one. Broader study findings: Roughly 5% of naive CD4 clonotypes were shared across several donors.

V trimming: 8 bases; J trimming: 6 bases; junction bases outside the gene matches: 9. Looked up from germline, CDR1 is MNHNS and CDR2 is SASEGT. The CDR3 runs 13 residues. Details on this clone: Its antigen is not identified.

Once extracted for a subset, genomic DNA was divided evenly among several immunoSEQ plates. Sorted-subset replicate PCR reactions were performed with 200 ng DNA, corresponding to about 30,000 T cell genomes. Repertoires were generated with immunoSEQ multiplex PCR, while TCRdb's copy carries only in-frame clones and drops some. The data hold around 700,000 clones, with about two thirds observed a single time. The genes are TRBV6-1 and TRBJ2-7; 8 bases are shared with TRBD1. Material: memory CD4+ T cells sorted from blood. As for subset: CD45RA-negative fraction. The source is a young woman in good health. In DNA, the CDR3 is TGTGCCAGCCAGGGGGCGCATCACTCCGAGCAGTACTTC. Protein product: CASQGAHHSEQYF.